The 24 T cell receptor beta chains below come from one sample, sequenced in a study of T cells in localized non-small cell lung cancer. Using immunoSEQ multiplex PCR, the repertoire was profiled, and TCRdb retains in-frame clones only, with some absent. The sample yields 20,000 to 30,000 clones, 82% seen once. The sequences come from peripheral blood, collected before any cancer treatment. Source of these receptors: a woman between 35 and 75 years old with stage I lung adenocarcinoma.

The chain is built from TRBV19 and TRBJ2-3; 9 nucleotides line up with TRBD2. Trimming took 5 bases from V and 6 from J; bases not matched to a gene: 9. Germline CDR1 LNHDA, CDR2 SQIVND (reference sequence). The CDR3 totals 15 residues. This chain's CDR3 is CASSADSGGGDTQYF. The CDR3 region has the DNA TGTGCCAGTAGTGCCGATAGCGGGGGAGGGGATACGCAGTATTTT.

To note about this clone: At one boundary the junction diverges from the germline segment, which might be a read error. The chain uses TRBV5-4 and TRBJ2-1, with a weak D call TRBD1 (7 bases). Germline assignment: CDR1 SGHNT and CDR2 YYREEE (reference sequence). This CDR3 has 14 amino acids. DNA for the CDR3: TGTGCCAGCAGCTTAATCCCCCAGGGGGGTGAGCAGCTCTTC. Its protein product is CASSLIPQGGEQLF.

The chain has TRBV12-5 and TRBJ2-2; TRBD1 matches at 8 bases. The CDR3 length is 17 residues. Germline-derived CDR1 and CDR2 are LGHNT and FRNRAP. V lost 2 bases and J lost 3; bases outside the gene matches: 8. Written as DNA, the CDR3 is TGTGCTAGTGGTTTGCCCCACAGGGGGTTGGACACCGGGGAGCTGTTTTTT. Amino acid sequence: CASGLPHRGLDTGELFF.

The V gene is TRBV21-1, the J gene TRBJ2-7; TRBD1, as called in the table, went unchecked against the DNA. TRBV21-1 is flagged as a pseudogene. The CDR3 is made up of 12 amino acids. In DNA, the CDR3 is TGTGCCAGCAGTCCCAGCTCCTACGAGCAGTACTTC. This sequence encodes CASSPSSYEQYF.

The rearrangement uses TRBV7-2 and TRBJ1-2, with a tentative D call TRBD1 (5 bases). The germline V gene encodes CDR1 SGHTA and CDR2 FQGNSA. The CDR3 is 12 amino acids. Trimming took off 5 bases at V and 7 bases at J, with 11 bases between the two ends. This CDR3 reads CASSATGIGYTF. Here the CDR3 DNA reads TGTGCCAGCAGCGCAACAGGAATTGGCTACACCTTC.

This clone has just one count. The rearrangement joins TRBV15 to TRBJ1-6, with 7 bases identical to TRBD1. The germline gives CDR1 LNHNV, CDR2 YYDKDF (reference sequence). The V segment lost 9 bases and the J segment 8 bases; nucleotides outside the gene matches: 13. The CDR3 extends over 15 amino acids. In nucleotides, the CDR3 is TGTGCCACTTCTACATACCGGGACAGTTATTCACCCCTCCACTTT. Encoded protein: CATSTYRDSYSPLHF.

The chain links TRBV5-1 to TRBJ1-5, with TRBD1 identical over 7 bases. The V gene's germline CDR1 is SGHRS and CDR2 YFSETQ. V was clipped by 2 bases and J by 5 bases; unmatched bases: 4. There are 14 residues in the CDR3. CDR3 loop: CASSFTGEDQPQHF. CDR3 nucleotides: TGCGCCAGCAGCTTTACAGGGGAGGATCAGCCCCAGCATTTT.

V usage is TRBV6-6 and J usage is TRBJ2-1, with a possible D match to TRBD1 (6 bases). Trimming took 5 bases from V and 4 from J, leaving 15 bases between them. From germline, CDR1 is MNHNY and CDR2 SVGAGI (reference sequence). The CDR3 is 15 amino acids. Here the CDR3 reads CASSPRQVIYNEQFF. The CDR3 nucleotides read TGTGCCAGCAGTCCACGACAGGTTATATACAATGAGCAGTTCTTC.

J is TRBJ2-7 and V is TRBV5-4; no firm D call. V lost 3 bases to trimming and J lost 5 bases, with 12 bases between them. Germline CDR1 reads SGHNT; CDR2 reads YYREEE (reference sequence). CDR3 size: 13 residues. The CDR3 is CASSSPLRDEQYF. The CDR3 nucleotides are TGTGCCAGCAGCTCGCCGCTCAGAGACGAGCAGTACTTC.

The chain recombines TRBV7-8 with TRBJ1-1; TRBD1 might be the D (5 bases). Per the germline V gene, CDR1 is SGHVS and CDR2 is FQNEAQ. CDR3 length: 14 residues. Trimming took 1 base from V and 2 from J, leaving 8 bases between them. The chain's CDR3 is CASSLGRGNTEAFF. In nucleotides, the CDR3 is TGTGCCAGCAGCTTAGGAAGGGGAAACACTGAAGCTTTCTTT. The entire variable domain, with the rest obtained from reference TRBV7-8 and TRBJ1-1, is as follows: GAGVSQSPRYKVAKRGQDVALRCDPISGHVSLFWYQQALGQGPEFLTYFQNEAQLDKSGLPSDRFFAERPEGSVSTLKIQRTQQEDSAVYLCASSLGRGNTEAFFGQGTRLTVV.

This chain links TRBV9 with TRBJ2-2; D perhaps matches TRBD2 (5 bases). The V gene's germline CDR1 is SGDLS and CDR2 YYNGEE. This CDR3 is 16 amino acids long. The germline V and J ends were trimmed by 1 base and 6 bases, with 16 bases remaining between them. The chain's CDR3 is CASSVWVGRGSGELFF. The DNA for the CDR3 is TGTGCCAGCAGCGTATGGGTCGGTCGGGGTTCCGGGGAGCTGTTTTTT. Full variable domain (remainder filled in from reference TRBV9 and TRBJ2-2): DSGVTQTPKHLITATGQRVTLRCSPRSGDLSVYWYQQSLDQGLQFLIQYYNGEERAKGNILERFSAQQFPDLHSELNLSSLELGDSALYFCASSVWVGRGSGELFFGEGSRLTVL.

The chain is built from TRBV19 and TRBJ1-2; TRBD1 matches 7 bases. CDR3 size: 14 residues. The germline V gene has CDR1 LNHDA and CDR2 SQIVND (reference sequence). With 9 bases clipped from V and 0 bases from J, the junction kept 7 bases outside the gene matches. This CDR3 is CASSGQLSNYGYTF. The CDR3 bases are TGTGCCAGCTCGGGACAGCTTTCTAACTATGGCTACACCTTC.

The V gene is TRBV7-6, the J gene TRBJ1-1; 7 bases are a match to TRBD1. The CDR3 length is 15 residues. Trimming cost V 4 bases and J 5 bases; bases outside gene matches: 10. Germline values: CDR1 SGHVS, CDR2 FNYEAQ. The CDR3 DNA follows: TGTGCCAGCAGCTCCAGGGAGGGGGCGCGAACTGAAGCTTTCTTT. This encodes CASSSREGARTEAFF.

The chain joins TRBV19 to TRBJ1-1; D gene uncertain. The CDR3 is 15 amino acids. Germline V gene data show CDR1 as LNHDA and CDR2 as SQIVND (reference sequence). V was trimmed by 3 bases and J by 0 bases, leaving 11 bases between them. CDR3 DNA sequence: TGTGCCAGTAGTATGTGGGCAGGTATGAACACTGAAGCTTTCTTT. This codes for CASSMWAGMNTEAFF.

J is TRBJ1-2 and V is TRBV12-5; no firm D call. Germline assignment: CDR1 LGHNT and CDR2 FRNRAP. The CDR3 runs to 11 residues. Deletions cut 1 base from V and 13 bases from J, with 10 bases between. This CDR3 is CASGLAPNITF. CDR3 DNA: TGTGCTAGTGGTTTGGCCCCCAATATCACCTTC.

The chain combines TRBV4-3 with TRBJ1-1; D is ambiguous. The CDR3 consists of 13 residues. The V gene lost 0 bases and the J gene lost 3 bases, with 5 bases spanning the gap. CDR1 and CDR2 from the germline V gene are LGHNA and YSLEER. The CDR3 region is CASSQDTDTEAFF. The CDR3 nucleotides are TGCGCCAGCAGCCAAGATACGGACACTGAAGCTTTCTTT.

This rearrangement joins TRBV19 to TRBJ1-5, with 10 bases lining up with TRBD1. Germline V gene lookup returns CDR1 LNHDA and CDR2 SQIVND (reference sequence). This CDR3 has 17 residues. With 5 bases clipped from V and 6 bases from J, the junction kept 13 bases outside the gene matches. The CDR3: CASSSGQGERFSQPQHF. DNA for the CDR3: TGTGCCAGTAGTTCTGGACAGGGGGAAAGGTTCAGTCAGCCCCAGCATTTT.

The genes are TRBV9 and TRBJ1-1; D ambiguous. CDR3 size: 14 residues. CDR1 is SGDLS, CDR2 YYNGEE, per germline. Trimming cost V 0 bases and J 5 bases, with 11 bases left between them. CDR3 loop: CASSVDPKTTEAFF. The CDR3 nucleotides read TGTGCCAGCAGCGTAGACCCGAAAACAACTGAAGCTTTCTTT.

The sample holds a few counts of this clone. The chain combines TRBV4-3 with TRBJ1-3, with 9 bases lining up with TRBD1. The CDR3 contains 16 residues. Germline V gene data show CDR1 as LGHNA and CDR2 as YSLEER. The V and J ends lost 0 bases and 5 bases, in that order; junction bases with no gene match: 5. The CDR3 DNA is TGCGCCAGCAGCCAAGATGGGGGACAGGGTCGAAACACCATATATTTT. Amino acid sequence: CASSQDGGQGRNTIYF.

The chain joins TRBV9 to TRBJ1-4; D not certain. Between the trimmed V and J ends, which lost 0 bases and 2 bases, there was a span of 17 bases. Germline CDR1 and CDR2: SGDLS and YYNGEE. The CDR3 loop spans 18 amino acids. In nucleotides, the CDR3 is TGTGCCAGCAGCGTAGGAGTGAGGATGGGGATGACTAATGAAAAACTGTTTTTT. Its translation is CASSVGVRMGMTNEKLFF.

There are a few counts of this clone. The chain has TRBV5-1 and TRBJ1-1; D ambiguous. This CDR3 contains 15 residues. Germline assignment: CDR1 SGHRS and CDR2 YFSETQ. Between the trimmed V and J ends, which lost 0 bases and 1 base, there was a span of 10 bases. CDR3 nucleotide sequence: TGCGCCAGCAGCTTGGGTGTGACGGGGAACACTGAAGCTTTCTTT. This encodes CASSLGVTGNTEAFF.

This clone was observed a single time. The CDR3 spells CASSVWTSGVGEQFF. The CDR3 coding sequence is TGTGCCAGCAGCGTTTGGACTAGCGGGGTGGGCGAGCAGTTCTTC. The chain combines TRBV7-2 with TRBJ2-1; 12 bases are a match to TRBD2. The V gene's germline CDR1 is SGHTA and CDR2 FQGNSA. This CDR3 spans 15 amino acids. V dropped 5 bases and J dropped 10; count of bases not matched to a gene: 9.

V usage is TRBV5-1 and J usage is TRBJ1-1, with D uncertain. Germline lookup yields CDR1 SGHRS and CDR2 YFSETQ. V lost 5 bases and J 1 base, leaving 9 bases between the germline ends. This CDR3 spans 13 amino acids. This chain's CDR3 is CASSFGENTEAFF. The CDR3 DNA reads TGCGCCAGCAGTTTTGGGGAGAACACTGAAGCTTTCTTT.

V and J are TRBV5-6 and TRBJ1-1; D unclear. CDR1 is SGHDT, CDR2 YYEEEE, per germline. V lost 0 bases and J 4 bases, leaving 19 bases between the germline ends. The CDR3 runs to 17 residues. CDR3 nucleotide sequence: TGTGCCAGCAGCTTGGCTAGTGTAGGTTACACGGGCACTGAAGCTTTCTTT. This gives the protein CASSLASVGYTGTEAFF.